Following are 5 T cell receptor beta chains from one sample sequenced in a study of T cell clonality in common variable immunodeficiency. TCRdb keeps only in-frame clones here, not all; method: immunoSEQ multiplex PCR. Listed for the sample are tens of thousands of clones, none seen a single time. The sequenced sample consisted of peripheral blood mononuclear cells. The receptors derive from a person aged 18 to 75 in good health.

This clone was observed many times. CDR3 sequence: CSAGLAGGSNEQFF. The covered CDR3 bases are TGCAGTGCCGGACTAGCGGGGGGGAGCAATGAG. The chain joins TRBV20-1 to TRBJ2-1; 15 nucleotides match TRBD2. The read falls 3 residues short of the CDR3 end, and the missing part is taken from the germline J gene. Germline V gives CDR1 DFQATT, CDR2 SNEGSKA (reference sequence). The CDR3 has 14 amino acids. After removal of 6 bases from V and 6 bases from J, the junction contained 3 bases not matched to a gene.

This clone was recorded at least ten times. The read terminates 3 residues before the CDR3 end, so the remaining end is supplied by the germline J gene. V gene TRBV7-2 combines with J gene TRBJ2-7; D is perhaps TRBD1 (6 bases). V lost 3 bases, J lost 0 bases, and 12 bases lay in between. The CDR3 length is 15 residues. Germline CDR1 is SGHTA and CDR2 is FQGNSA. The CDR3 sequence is CASSLGQGSSYEQYF. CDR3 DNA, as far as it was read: TGTGCCAGCAGCTTGGGGCAGGGGAGCTCCTACGAG.

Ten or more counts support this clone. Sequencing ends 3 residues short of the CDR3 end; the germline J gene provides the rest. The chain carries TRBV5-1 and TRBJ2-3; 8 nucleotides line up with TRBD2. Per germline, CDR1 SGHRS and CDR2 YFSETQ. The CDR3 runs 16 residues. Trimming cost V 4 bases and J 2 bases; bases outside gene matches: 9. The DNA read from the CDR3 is TGCGCCAGCAGCCCCCGGGAGGGGCTGAACACAGATACG. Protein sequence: CASSPREGLNTDT. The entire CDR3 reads CASSPREGLNTDTQYF.

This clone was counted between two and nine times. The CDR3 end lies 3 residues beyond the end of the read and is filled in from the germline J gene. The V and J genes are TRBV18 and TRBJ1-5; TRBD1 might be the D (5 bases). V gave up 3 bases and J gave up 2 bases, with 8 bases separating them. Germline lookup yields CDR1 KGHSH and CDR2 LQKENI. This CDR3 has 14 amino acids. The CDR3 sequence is CASSPGQGNQPQHF. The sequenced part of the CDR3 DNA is TGTGCCAGCTCACCGGGGCAGGGCAATCAGCCC.

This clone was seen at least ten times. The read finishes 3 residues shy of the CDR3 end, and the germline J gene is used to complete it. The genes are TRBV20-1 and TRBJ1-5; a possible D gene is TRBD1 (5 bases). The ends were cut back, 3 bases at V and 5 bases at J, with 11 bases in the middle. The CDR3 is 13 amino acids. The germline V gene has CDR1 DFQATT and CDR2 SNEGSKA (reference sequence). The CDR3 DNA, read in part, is TGCAGTGCTAGTCGCGGGGGAGATCAGCCC. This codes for CSASRGGDQP. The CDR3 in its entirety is CSASRGGDQPQHF.